Following are 16 T cell receptor beta chains from one sample sequenced in a study of shared T cell receptors in the human thymus. Only in-frame clones appear in the TCRdb table, and some are missing; sequencing was by immunoSEQ multiplex PCR. The sample includes 600,000 to 900,000 clones, approximately 85% of them seen just once. The sample also formed part of further work on human thymus T cells.

The sequenced sample was thymocytes. Source of these receptors: a girl under three years old with a congenital heart defect.

The rearrangement joins TRBV27 to TRBJ2-3; 11 bases match TRBD2. CDR1 and CDR2 (germline): MNHEY, SMNVEV (reference sequence). This CDR3 is built from 21 residues. J gave up 1 base and V 7 bases, and 22 bases lay outside the gene matches. Written as DNA, the CDR3 is TGTGCCAGCACCCCGATCCCCCTAGCGGGGGGCCCCCATCCCCGCACAGATACGCAGTATTTT. Residues: CASTPIPLAGGPHPRTDTQYF.

V and J are TRBV2 and TRBJ1-2; D gene uncertain. There are 14 residues in the CDR3. Germline V lookup: CDR1 SNHLY, CDR2 FYNNEI. V lost 0 bases, J lost 3 bases, and 8 bases lay in between. The CDR3 spells CASSEAGRYYGYTF. CDR3 coding DNA: TGTGCCAGCAGTGAAGCAGGGAGATACTATGGCTACACCTTC.

This rearrangement joins TRBV2 to TRBJ2-5, with 7 nucleotides matching TRBD2. Trimming at V came to 8 bases and at J to 5 bases, leaving 14 bases not matched to a gene. The CDR3 covers 15 residues. Germline CDR1 is SNHLY and CDR2 is FYNNEI. The CDR3 loop is CASQLTSAWGETQYF. DNA for the CDR3: TGTGCCAGCCAGCTCACTAGCGCTTGGGGGGAGACCCAGTACTTC.

V and J are TRBV4-1 and TRBJ2-3, with D perhaps TRBD2 (6 bases). The CDR3 has 15 amino acids. Germline loops: CDR1 MGHRA, CDR2 YSYEKL. With 2 bases removed from V and 0 bases from J, the gap between germline ends came to 9 bases. The CDR3 coding sequence is TGCGCCAGCAGCCAATTAACTAGCAGCACAGATACGCAGTATTTT. Its translation: CASSQLTSSTDTQYF.

The rearrangement joins TRBV5-1 to TRBJ2-7, with D possibly being TRBD1 (7 bases). The CDR3 is 16 residues long. The V gene lost 2 bases and the J gene lost 1 base, with 16 bases spanning the gap. The germline V gene encodes CDR1 SGHRS and CDR2 YFSETQ. CDR3 nucleotides: TGCGCCAGCAGCTTCCTTGGACAGGAGGGGTCCTACGAGCAGTACTTC. Translating it yields CASSFLGQEGSYEQYF.

The chain joins TRBV5-1 to TRBJ2-2, with TRBD2 matching 13 bases. V trimming: 0 bases; J trimming: 0 bases; junction bases outside the gene matches: 11. The CDR3 totals 21 residues. The germline gives CDR1 SGHRS, CDR2 YFSETQ. CDR3 in amino acids: CASSLEQGTSGDYANTGELFF. The DNA for the CDR3 is TGCGCCAGCAGCTTGGAGCAAGGGACTAGCGGGGATTACGCGAACACCGGGGAGCTGTTTTTT.

The chain combines TRBV6-5 with TRBJ2-3, with no clear D. V dropped 2 bases and J dropped 2 bases, with 8 bases sitting between them. This CDR3 has 14 amino acids. CDR1 MNHEY and CDR2 SVGAGI come from the germline V gene. The chain's CDR3 is CASSYVSNTDTQYF. The CDR3 DNA is TGTGCCAGCAGTTACGTCAGTAACACAGATACGCAGTATTTT.

V gene TRBV4-1 combines with J gene TRBJ2-3, with 10 nucleotides matching TRBD2. There are 19 residues in the CDR3. Per the germline V gene, CDR1 is MGHRA and CDR2 is YSYEKL. Trimming removed 3 bases from V and 1 base from J; junction bases left unmatched: 13. The CDR3 region has the DNA TGCGCCAGCAGCCACGCGTTCCCGGGCCTAGCGGGAGGCACAGATACGCAGTATTTT. It encodes CASSHAFPGLAGGTDTQYF.

This chain uses TRBV23-1 with TRBJ2-1, with 7 bases aligning to TRBD1. TRBV23-1 falls under the ORF class, with uncertain function. The V gene end was trimmed by 2 bases and the J gene end by 4 bases; junction bases not matched to a gene: 8. The CDR3 runs to 16 residues. DNA of the CDR3: TGCGCCAGCAGTCAAGTAATGGCGGACAGGTACAATGAGCAGTTCTTC. Amino acids: CASSQVMADRYNEQFF.

The CDR3 protein is CASSFISEDRENGSPLHF. DNA for the CDR3: TGTGCCAGCAGCTTTATTTCGGAGGACAGGGAAAATGGGTCACCCCTCCACTTT. This chain joins TRBV5-6 and TRBJ1-6; 8 bases agree with TRBD1. Germline CDR1 reads SGHDT; CDR2 reads YYEEEE. This CDR3 has 18 amino acids. Trimming cost V 2 bases and J 10 bases; bases outside gene matches: 17.

There are a few counts of this clone. The chain carries TRBV27 and TRBJ2-5; 8 bases line up with TRBD1. J lost 7 bases, V lost 5 bases, and 6 bases had no gene match. Germline CDR1 and CDR2: MNHEY and SMNVEV (reference sequence). The CDR3 contains 13 residues. The CDR3 DNA reads as TGTGCCAGCAGTCTCAGGGGGCAGGGGACCCAGTACTTC. Translated: CASSLRGQGTQYF.

This rearrangement joins TRBV19 to TRBJ1-2, with 10 bases matching TRBD1. CDR1 and CDR2 (germline): LNHDA, SQIVND (reference sequence). This CDR3 comprises 14 residues. V shed 6 bases and J 7 bases; nucleotides not matched to a gene: 8. CDR3 in amino acids: CASSPGQGTGGYTF. The CDR3 DNA sequence: TGTGCCAGTAGCCCGGGACAGGGGACAGGTGGCTACACCTTC.

A few counts support this clone. The chain is built from TRBV5-1 and TRBJ2-3, with TRBD1 as a possible D gene (6 bases). The V end lost 4 bases, the J end lost 3 bases, and 24 bases lay between the germline ends. This CDR3 is 18 amino acids long. In germline, CDR1 is SGHRS, CDR2 YFSETQ. The CDR3 DNA reads as TGCGCCAGCAGCCCGAACCCGCCAAACAGGGCAGGGACAGATACGCAGTATTTT. It encodes CASSPNPPNRAGTDTQYF.

V gene TRBV30 combines with J gene TRBJ2-7; D unclear. Germline loops: CDR1 GTSNPN, CDR2 SVGIG (reference sequence). The CDR3 is 13 residues long. V was trimmed by 2 bases and J by 1 base, leaving 9 bases between them. The CDR3 DNA is TGTGCCTGGAGTCTCAGTCAGTCCTACGAGCAGTACTTC. Its protein product is CAWSLSQSYEQYF.

The chain carries TRBV2 and TRBJ1-5; 7 bases align to TRBD1. J was trimmed by 3 bases and V by 6 bases; bases with no gene match: 8. Germline V CDR1 and CDR2: SNHLY, FYNNEI. This CDR3 has 15 residues. In nucleotides, the CDR3 is TGTGCCAGCAGCGACTGGGACAGATCCAATCAGCCCCAGCATTTT. It encodes CASSDWDRSNQPQHF.

The rearrangement joins TRBV7-2 to TRBJ2-5; D gene uncertain. V was clipped by 1 base and J by 5 bases, with 17 bases between them. The CDR3 contains 16 residues. CDR1 and CDR2 from the germline V gene are SGHTA and FQGNSA. The CDR3 DNA follows: TGTGCCAGCAGCTTAGACCTACCACGATGGGCCGAGACCCAGTACTTC. It yields the protein CASSLDLPRWAETQYF.